The present entry profiles one T cell receptor beta chain with its context. The specificity of this receptor is unknown. No much larger clone is present one base from it, and per-base qualities are unavailable. This entry belongs to a study of shared clonotypes between healthy human individuals (dated by TCRdb to 2020 to 2022). About the full investigation: The cohort included three men and a couple of women between 18 and 49 years of age. Each donor's leukapheresis produced roughly between about 0.8 and 8.9 billion PBMCs. For each donor, CD4 naive and CD4 memory were each run on three plates, CD8 naive on two plates, and CD8 memory on one plate. To increase sequencing depth and limit assay-specific biases, TCR repertoire library preparation and sequencing were carried out by different laboratories using diverse techniques. To estimate repertoire size and how much clonotype sharing occurs between individuals, the study deeply sequenced the blood TCR repertoires of roughly 5 healthy adults.

Trimming at the junction amounts to 6 bases on V and 2 bases on J, and the germline ends lie 17 bases apart. The germline V gene (reference sequence) supplies CDR1 MNHEY and CDR2 SMNVEV. Measured from the cysteine to the phenylalanine, the CDR3 is 17 residues long. This entry keeps only the CDR3 DNA: 51 bases, framed from base 1. CD8 naive samples consisted of CD45RO-negative cells that were positively selected for CCR7, yielding a CD45RA+CCR7+ population without TemRA cells. Healthy HIV-negative adults with no recently reported acute infections or vaccinations were included as donors. Only Caucasian adults living in Nashville, Tennessee, USA were represented among the donors. Blood was obtained by leukapheresis, after which PBMCs were separated by Ficoll-Histopaque density gradient centrifugation and cryopreserved in liquid nitrogen vapor phase. Purity and quantity of every magnetically sorted T cell population were checked by analytical flow cytometry. Genomic DNA was isolated from each sorted fraction and quantified by UV absorbance on a Nanodrop 2000c.

Broad study findings and their caveats: Estimated clonotype richness was generally larger for naive than for memory subsets. Pairwise subsampling indicated that sequencing depth was expected to affect the degree of clonotype sharing among donors. Roughly 5% of naive CD4, 3.5% of naive CD8, about 2.5% of memory CD4, and 0.4% of memory CD8 clonotypes were shared across a few donors. Sampling was restricted to blood, and TCR repertoires in tissues likely differ from the TCR repertoires found in blood. Even with the large sequencing depth, rarefaction of the sorted-subset datasets indicated that sequencing was incomplete. Because the study included a small number of donors, the genetic and exposure-history diversity represented was limited. Higher generation probabilities were observed for clonotypes shared by all four sorted-subset donors than for non-shared clonotypes.

Using the deep immunoSEQ assay, multiplex PCR amplified TCR CDR3 regions from genomic DNA. Extracted genomic DNA from each cell subset was distributed evenly across all wells of several immunoSEQ 96-well plates, and each plate was treated as a replicate. For sorted subsets, about 0.2 ug genomic DNA, equal to 30,000 to 35,000 T cell genomes, was loaded into each replicate PCR. The purified libraries were quantified using a Qubit 3.0 fluorometer, sized with a Bioanalyzer 2100, and then quantified again using the KAPA Library Quantification kit. A separate single-read 150-cycle Illumina NextSeq 550 flow cell was used to sequence each immunoSEQ 96-well plate. Per the authors' processing: Because the immunoSEQ output included only junctional sequences and no quality scores, the filtering could not be the same as the filtering used for full-length reads. To assign V/J genes and CDR3, sequences were annotated against IMGT germline references using PyIR, a Python wrapper for IgBLAST v1.9. Any read was removed if the V/J assignment was weak (E-value above 1e-6), the CDR3 was missing, or the read contained stop codons, out-of-frame junctions, or ambiguous translated residues. V3J clonotypes were defined by identical inferred V gene, J gene, and CDR3 amino acid sequence. To compute the percentage overlap between repertoires, the number of shared unique clonotypes was divided by the size of the smaller repertoire. Richness of each repertoire was evaluated using RTK rarefaction, the Chao1 estimator, and Recon v2.1 estimates of unobserved clonotypes. For all TCRbeta clonotypes obtained by the gDNA method from a few donors, generation probabilities were computed with OLGA. TCRdb retrieved this table from immuneACCESS and kept in-frame rearrangements only. Not all clones are present; in checked studies, unresolved V genes account for under half, and no reason is known for the remainder. The V and J calls and the clone size are those of that table, but D and trimming were determined from the DNA. The sample table records more than 2 million clones; just over 90% of these occur just once. The ten largest account for approximately 1.6% of the sample.

The sequence is built from TRBV27 and TRBJ2-6, with the D gene uncertain. Sequencing input: naive CD8+ T cells from PBMCs. In the paper's terms, the cell subset or site label means: CD45RA+CCR7+. The source is a man between 18 and 29 years old in good health. Some clones in this sample may be carry-over from other donors' samples. At the DNA level, the sequence is TGTGCCAGCAGAACTCCAAGCCCCGGACCTGGGGCCAACGTCCTGACTTTC. Its coded protein is CASRTPSPGPGANVLTF. With the portions outside the CDR3 filled from the reference TRBV27 and TRBJ2-6 genes, the complete variable region becomes EAQVTQNPRYLITVTGKKLTVTCSQNMNHEYMSWYRQDPGLGLRQIYYSMNVEVTDKGDVPEGYKVSRKEKRNFPLILESPSPNQTSLYFCASRTPSPGPGANVLTFGAGSRLTVL.